Listed below are T cell receptor beta chains from one sample, sequenced in a study of metastatic and nonmetastatic thyroid tumors. TCRdb re-analyzed the PCR reads using MiXCR. The sample lists 30,000 to 35,000 clones, 15% occurring once. The material sequenced was blood. Receptors were obtained from a male donor with papillary thyroid cancer or a benign thyroid nodule (not recorded which). Some clones in this sample may be carry-over from other donors' samples. CDR3s include the opening cysteine and the closing phenylalanine or tryptophan. The D gene is left open where the match is weak. For some rows the clone size is stated as once, few or many, or as a class when expanded; others skip it.

j_call: TRBJ2-1; d_call: TRBD2; v_call: TRBV7-9; clone_size: many; cdr3_nt: TGTGCCACAGGACTAGCGGTGGAAGTCGAGCAGTTCTTC; cdr3_aa: CATGLAVEVEQFF
j_call: TRBJ2-3; d_call: -; v_call: TRBV6-1; clone_size: many; cdr3_nt: TGTGCCAGCACCAACCCCTACGAGGCTAGCACAGATACGCAGTATTTT; cdr3_aa: CASTNPYEASTDTQYF
j_call: TRBJ2-7; d_call: TRBD2; v_call: TRBV7-2; clone_size: many; cdr3_nt: TGTGCCAGCAGCCAATACGGGACTAGAGCCAACGAGCAGTACTTC; cdr3_aa: CASSQYGTRANEQYF
j_call: TRBJ1-6; d_call: -; v_call: TRBV28; clone_size: medium-sized; cdr3_nt: TGTGCCAGCAGTCCCTGGGACCGCCGGGGGTCACCCCTCCACTTT; cdr3_aa: CASSPWDRRGSPLHF
j_call: TRBJ1-2; d_call: -; v_call: TRBV12-3/TRBV12-4; clone_size: medium-sized; cdr3_nt: TGTGCCAGCAGGTGGGGACAACCACCCCGGTATGGCTACACCTTC; cdr3_aa: CASRWGQPPRYGYTF
j_call: TRBJ2-5; d_call: TRBD1; v_call: TRBV27; clone_size: many; cdr3_nt: TGTGCCAGCAGGGGACAGCTAAATCAAGAGACCCAGTACTTC; cdr3_aa: CASRGQLNQETQYF
j_call: TRBJ2-3; d_call: TRBD2; v_call: TRBV5-1; clone_size: medium-sized; cdr3_nt: TGCGCCAGCAGCTTCGGGACTAGAGGAATAGATACGCAGTATTTT; cdr3_aa: CASSFGTRGIDTQYF
j_call: TRBJ2-7; d_call: -; v_call: TRBV27; clone_size: many; cdr3_nt: TGTGCCAGCAGTCCCGTGCAGGGGAACTCCTACGAGCAGTACTTC; cdr3_aa: CASSPVQGNSYEQYF
j_call: TRBJ1-4; d_call: TRBD1; v_call: TRBV30; clone_size: many; cdr3_nt: TGTGCCTGGAGTGGGGGACAGGGCAGTGAAAAACTGTTTTTT; cdr3_aa: CAWSGGQGSEKLFF
j_call: TRBJ1-6; d_call: -; v_call: TRBV6-1; clone_size: medium-sized; cdr3_nt: TGTGCCAGCAGCCTAGTGGGTAATTCACCCCTCCACTTT; cdr3_aa: CASSLVGNSPLHF
j_call: TRBJ2-4; d_call: -; v_call: TRBV20-1; clone_size: many; cdr3_nt: TGCAGTGCTGCCACAGGGACTCGACGAGGGGTAGCCAAAAACATTCAGTACTTC; cdr3_aa: CSAATGTRRGVAKNIQYF
j_call: TRBJ2-3; d_call: TRBD2; v_call: TRBV11-2; clone_size: many; cdr3_nt: TGTGCCAGCAGCCCCGCAGCGGGATCTAGCACAGATACGCAGTATTTT; cdr3_aa: CASSPAAGSSTDTQYF
j_call: TRBJ1-2; d_call: TRBD1; v_call: TRBV12-3/TRBV12-4; clone_size: -; cdr3_nt: TGTGCCAGCAGTTTAAACAGGGGGAGTGGCTACACCTTC; cdr3_aa: CASSLNRGSGYTF
j_call: TRBJ1-1; d_call: -; v_call: TRBV20-1; clone_size: many; cdr3_nt: TGCAGTGCTAGAGATATTGACAGGTGGACTGAAGCTTTCTTT; cdr3_aa: CSARDIDRWTEAFF
j_call: TRBJ2-1; d_call: TRBD2; v_call: TRBV11-2; clone_size: many; cdr3_nt: TGTGCCAGCAGCTTAGAGGGGGGGAGGGCCCGGAATGAGCAGTTCTTC; cdr3_aa: CASSLEGGRARNEQFF
j_call: TRBJ2-3; d_call: -; v_call: TRBV20-1; clone_size: many; cdr3_nt: TGCAGTGCTAGAAGGAAGGGAGGCGGCACAGATACGCAGTATTTT; cdr3_aa: CSARRKGGGTDTQYF
j_call: TRBJ2-7; d_call: TRBD2; v_call: TRBV7-9; clone_size: -; cdr3_nt: TGTGCCAGCAGCCCCGGGACTAGTCGTTACGAGCAGTACTTC; cdr3_aa: CASSPGTSRYEQYF
j_call: TRBJ2-1; d_call: TRBD2; v_call: TRBV11-2; clone_size: many; cdr3_nt: TGTGCCAGCAGCTTTAGCGGGAGCTCCTACAATGAGCAGTTCTTC; cdr3_aa: CASSFSGSSYNEQFF
j_call: TRBJ2-7; d_call: -; v_call: TRBV9; clone_size: few; cdr3_nt: TGTGCCAGCAGTGGCGAGCGCGAGCAGTACTTC; cdr3_aa: CASSGEREQYF
j_call: TRBJ2-2; d_call: TRBD1; v_call: TRBV6-2/TRBV6-3; clone_size: -; cdr3_nt: TGTGCCAGCTACGAGACAGGGGGCATCAGCGGGATAAACACCGGGGAGCTGTTTTTT; cdr3_aa: CASYETGGISGINTGELFF
j_call: TRBJ2-5; d_call: TRBD2; v_call: TRBV15; clone_size: many; cdr3_nt: TGTGCCACCAGCAGAGGACTAGCGGGAGGGGAAGGGGAGACCCAGTACTTC; cdr3_aa: CATSRGLAGGEGETQYF
j_call: TRBJ2-6; d_call: TRBD2; v_call: TRBV5-1; clone_size: -; cdr3_nt: TGCGCCAGCAGCTTGGAACCGGGACTAGAGGGGACATCTGGGGCCAACGTCCTGACTTTC; cdr3_aa: CASSLEPGLEGTSGANVLTF
j_call: TRBJ1-5; d_call: -; v_call: TRBV2; clone_size: -; cdr3_nt: TGTGCCTGCAAAACAGGGTCTGGTATCAATCATCCCCAGCATTTT; cdr3_aa: CACKTGSGINHPQHF